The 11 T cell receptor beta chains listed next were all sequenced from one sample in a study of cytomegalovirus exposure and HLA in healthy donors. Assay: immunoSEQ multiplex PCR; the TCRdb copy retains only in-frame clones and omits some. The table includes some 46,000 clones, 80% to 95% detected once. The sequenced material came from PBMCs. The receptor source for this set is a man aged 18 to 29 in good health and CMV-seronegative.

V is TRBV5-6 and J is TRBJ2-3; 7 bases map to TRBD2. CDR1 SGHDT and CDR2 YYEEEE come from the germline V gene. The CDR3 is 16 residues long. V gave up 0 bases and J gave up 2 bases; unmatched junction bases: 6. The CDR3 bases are TGTGCCAGCAGCTTGGATCTAGCGGCGTACACAGATACGCAGTATTTT. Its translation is CASSLDLAAYTDTQYF.

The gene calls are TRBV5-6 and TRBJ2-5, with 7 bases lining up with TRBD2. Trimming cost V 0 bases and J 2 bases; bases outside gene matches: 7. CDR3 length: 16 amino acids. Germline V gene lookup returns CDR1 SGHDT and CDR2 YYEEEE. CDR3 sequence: CASSLGATRGQETQYF. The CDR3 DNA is TGTGCCAGCAGCTTGGGGGCTACGCGGGGGCAAGAGACCCAGTACTTC.

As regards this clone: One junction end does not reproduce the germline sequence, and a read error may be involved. This CDR3 is CASSSTVSGGSRETQYF. In DNA, the CDR3 is TGTGCTAGCAGCTCAACCGTTAGCGGGGGGTCACGAGAGACCCAGTACTTC. This chain links TRBV7-7 with TRBJ2-5; TRBD2 matches at 10 bases. The CDR3 length is 17 residues. CDR1 and CDR2 from the germline V gene are SSHAT and FNYEAQ (reference sequence).

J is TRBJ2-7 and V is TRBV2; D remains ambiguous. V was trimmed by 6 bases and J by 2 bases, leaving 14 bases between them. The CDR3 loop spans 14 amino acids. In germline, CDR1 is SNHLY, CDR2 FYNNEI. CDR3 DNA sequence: TGTGCCAGCAGGTCTCAAGCGTCGACCTACGAGCAGTACTTC. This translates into CASRSQASTYEQYF.

For the CDR3, the DNA is TGTGCCAGCCAGGGTTGGTCCACCTACGAGCAGTACTTC. As protein: CASQGWSTYEQYF. The genes are TRBV28 and TRBJ2-7; perhaps TRBD1 as D (5 bases). The CDR3 is 13 residues long. Looked up from germline, CDR1 is MDHEN and CDR2 is SYDVKM. V was shortened by 8 bases and J by 2 bases, with 13 bases between the two germline ends.

CDR3 region: CASSYGLTSGMNEQFF. In DNA, the CDR3 is TGTGCCAGCAGTTACGGTTTGACTAGCGGGATGAATGAGCAGTTCTTC. V usage is TRBV6-5 and J usage is TRBJ2-1; 11 bases map to TRBD2. The CDR3 extends over 16 amino acids. V shed 2 bases, J shed 7 bases, and the junction held 7 bases outside the gene matches. Germline-derived CDR1 and CDR2 are MNHEY and SVGAGI.

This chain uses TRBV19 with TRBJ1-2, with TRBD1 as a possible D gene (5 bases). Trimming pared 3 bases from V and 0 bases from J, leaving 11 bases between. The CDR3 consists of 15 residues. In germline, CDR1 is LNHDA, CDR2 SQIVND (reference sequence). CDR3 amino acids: CASSMQGRANYGYTF. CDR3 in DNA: TGTGCCAGTAGTATGCAGGGCCGAGCTAACTATGGCTACACCTTC. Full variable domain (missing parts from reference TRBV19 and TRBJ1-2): DGGITQSPKYLFRKEGQNVTLSCEQNLNHDAMYWYRQDPGQGLRLIYYSQIVNDFQKGDIAEGYSVSREKKESFPLTVTSAQKNPTAFYLCASSMQGRANYGYTFGSGTRLTVV.

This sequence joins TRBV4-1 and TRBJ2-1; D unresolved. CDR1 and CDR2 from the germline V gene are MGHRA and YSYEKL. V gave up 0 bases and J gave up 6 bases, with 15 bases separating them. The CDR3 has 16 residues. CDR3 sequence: CASSQDSSGQSNEQFF. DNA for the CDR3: TGCGCCAGCAGCCAAGATTCGAGTGGGCAGTCCAATGAGCAGTTCTTC.

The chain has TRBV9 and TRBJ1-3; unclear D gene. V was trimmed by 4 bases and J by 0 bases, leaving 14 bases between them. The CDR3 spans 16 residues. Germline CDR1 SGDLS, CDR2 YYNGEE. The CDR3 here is CASSFASGDSGNTIYF. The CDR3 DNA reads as TGTGCCAGCAGCTTCGCTTCCGGAGACTCTGGAAACACCATATATTTT.

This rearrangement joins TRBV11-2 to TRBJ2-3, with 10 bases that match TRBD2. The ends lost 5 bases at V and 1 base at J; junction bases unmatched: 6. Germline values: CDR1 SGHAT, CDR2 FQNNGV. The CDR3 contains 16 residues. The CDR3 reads CASSQVAGGGTDTQYF. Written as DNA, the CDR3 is TGTGCCAGCAGCCAAGTAGCGGGAGGAGGCACAGATACGCAGTATTTT. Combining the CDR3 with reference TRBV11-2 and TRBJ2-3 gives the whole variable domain EAGVAQSPRYKIIEKRQSVAFWCNPISGHATLYWYQQILGQGPKLLIQFQNNGVVDDSQLPKDRFSAERLKGVDSTLKIQPAKLEDSAVYLCASSQVAGGGTDTQYFGPGTRLTVL.

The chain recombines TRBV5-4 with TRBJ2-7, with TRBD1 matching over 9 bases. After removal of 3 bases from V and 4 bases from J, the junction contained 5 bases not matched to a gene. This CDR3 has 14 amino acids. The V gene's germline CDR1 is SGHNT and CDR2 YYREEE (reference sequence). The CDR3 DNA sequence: TGTGCCAGCAGCTCCGGGACAGGGAGGTACGAGCAGTACTTC. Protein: CASSSGTGRYEQYF.